This T cell receptor beta chain was found in a study of preoperative IRX-2 immunotherapy in early breast cancer. CDR1 and CDR2 (germline): LNHDA, SQIVND (reference sequence). Unmatched junction bases numbered 3, after V lost 3 bases and J lost 3 bases. This CDR3 comprises 14 residues. Using immunoSEQ multiplex PCR, the repertoire was profiled, and TCRdb retains in-frame clones only, with some absent. The data contain approximately 98,000 clones, about nine tenths of them singletons. Treatment: preoperative locoregional IRX-2 cytokine immunotherapy. Samples came from a phase Ib trial of preoperative locoregional IRX-2 cytokine immunotherapy. This clone was observed a single time.

The clonotype originates from a human donor with breast cancer. The chain has TRBV19 and TRBJ2-3, with 7 positions matching TRBD1. The material sequenced was tumor tissue, taken after IRX-2 immunotherapy. The chain's CDR3 is CASSIPGGTDTQYF. Here the CDR3 DNA reads TGTGCCAGTAGTATTCCAGGGGGTACAGATACGCAGTATTTT.